This TCR beta chain was retrieved from a study of shared clonotypes between healthy human individuals. Study-wide points: Since donors were few, the genetic and exposure-history diversity represented was limited.

Original data processing: Owing to the provision of junction-only sequences devoid of quality scores by immunoSEQ, filtering differed. The table came from immunoSEQ multiplex PCR; TCRdb's copy has only in-frame clones and leaves some out. That table gives V, J and clone size, and the DNA gave D and trimming. The repertoire holds hundreds of thousands of clones, with approximately 95% as singletons. On this clone itself: Antigen unknown.

Naive CD8 cells comprised CD45RO-negative, CCR7-positively selected cells, excluding terminally differentiated effector memory CD45RA+ cells. Donors were Caucasian adults residing in Nashville, Tennessee, USA. The receptor's source is a woman aged 30 to 39 in good health. Sequencing was performed on naive CD8+ T cells sorted from blood.

The CDR3 DNA is TGTGCCAGCGGGACTAATTCCTACGAGCAGTACTTC. It encodes CASGTNSYEQYF. This chain links TRBV28 with TRBJ2-7; 7 bases are shared with TRBD2. This CDR3 contains 12 residues. Germline V gives CDR1 MDHEN, CDR2 SYDVKM. Trimming at V came to 8 bases and at J to 1 base, leaving 2 bases not matched to a gene.